The 18 T cell receptor beta chains reported below all come from one sample, sequenced in a study of OX40 agonist ivuxolimab in advanced cancers. Profiling relied on immunoSEQ multiplex PCR, and the TCRdb table lists in-frame clones only, not all of them. Of under 50,000 clones in the sample, around 85% were seen once. Sequencing used CD4+ or CD8+ T cells sorted from blood, obtained in a trial of the OX40 agonist ivuxolimab. The receptor set was obtained from an adult with an advanced solid tumor such as melanoma, head and neck, liver or kidney cancer.

The rearrangement joins TRBV15 to TRBJ1-1; TRBD1 is a possible D gene (5 bases). Germline CDR1 reads LNHNV; CDR2 reads YYDKDF (reference sequence). V was shortened by 0 bases and J by 8 bases, with 7 bases between the two germline ends. The CDR3 extends over 12 amino acids. The CDR3, as DNA: TGTGCCACCAGCAGAGAGGGGGGGGAAGCTTTCTTT. This gives the protein CATSREGGEAFF.

In DNA, the CDR3 is TGTGCCAGCAGCGTCGGGACTAGCGGATTCCCCTACAATGAGCAGTTCTTC. Its protein product is CASSVGTSGFPYNEQFF. The chain links TRBV9 to TRBJ2-1; 11 positions match TRBD2. V trimming: 2 bases; J trimming: 2 bases; junction bases outside the gene matches: 6. Germline V CDR1 and CDR2: SGDLS, YYNGEE. The CDR3 spans 17 residues.

This chain uses TRBV18 with TRBJ1-1, with a tentative D call TRBD1 (5 bases). With 2 bases removed from V and 0 bases from J, the gap between germline ends came to 7 bases. CDR1 and CDR2 (germline): KGHSH, LQKENI. The CDR3 spans 14 residues. CDR3 nucleotides: TGTGCCAGCTCACCAGGGGCGTTGAACACTGAAGCTTTCTTT. It yields the protein CASSPGALNTEAFF. Full variable domain (outside the CDR3, taken from reference TRBV18 and TRBJ1-1): NAGVMQNPRHLVRRRGQEARLRCSPMKGHSHVYWYRQLPEEGLKFMVYLQKENIIDESGMPKERFSAEFPKEGPSILRIQQVVRGDSAAYFCASSPGALNTEAFFGQGTRLTVV.

This clone was recorded a few times. The chain joins TRBV7-9 to TRBJ2-2; D gene uncertain. With 5 bases removed from V and 3 bases from J, the gap between germline ends came to 13 bases. Germline CDR1 and CDR2: SEHNR and FQNEAQ (reference sequence). CDR3 length: 15 amino acids. The DNA of the CDR3 is TGTGCCAGCAGCCAACCTGACTCTTACACCGGGGAGCTGTTTTTT. Translation gives CASSQPDSYTGELFF.

The rearrangement uses TRBV2 and TRBJ1-6; tentatively, D is TRBD1 (5 bases). V lost 8 bases, J lost 0 bases, and 17 bases lay in between. The CDR3 runs 17 residues. Looked up from germline, CDR1 is SNHLY and CDR2 is FYNNEI. The CDR3 bases are TGTGCCAGCGCACGCCGGGGGGATGGCTCCTATAATTCACCCCTCCACTTT. Translated: CASARRGDGSYNSPLHF.

The chain recombines TRBV7-9 with TRBJ2-7, with 8 nucleotides matching TRBD1. The CDR3 has 16 residues. The V gene end was trimmed by 5 bases and the J gene end by 0 bases; junction bases not matched to a gene: 9. Germline CDR1 is SEHNR and CDR2 is FQNEAQ (reference sequence). This CDR3 is CASSATKTGDSYEQYF. CDR3 in DNA: TGTGCCAGCAGCGCCACCAAGACAGGGGACTCCTACGAGCAGTACTTC.

The chain links TRBV11-3 to TRBJ1-4, with D perhaps TRBD1 (5 bases). CDR1 is SGHNT and CDR2 is YENEEA in the germline V gene. V shed 3 bases and J shed 4 bases, with 21 bases lying between them. This CDR3 is 18 amino acids long. CDR3 protein: CASSFSGDAGTVNEKLFF. CDR3 sequence (DNA): TGTGCCAGCAGCTTCTCCGGGGACGCCGGGACGGTTAATGAAAAACTGTTTTTT.

The chain couples TRBV29-1 to TRBJ1-2, with 7 bases that match TRBD1. Unmatched junction bases numbered 8, after V lost 4 bases and J lost 3 bases. Germline lookup yields CDR1 SQVTM and CDR2 ANQGSEA. The CDR3 is made up of 14 amino acids. CDR3 bases: TGCAGCGTTGGGGGGACAGTTTCATACTATGGCTACACCTTC. Its protein product is CSVGGTVSYYGYTF.

The chain has TRBV10-1 and TRBJ2-1; a weak D match, TRBD1 (5 bases). V was clipped by 6 bases and J by 6 bases, with 15 bases between them. The CDR3 totals 14 residues. The germline V gene encodes CDR1 WNHNN and CDR2 SYGVQD (reference sequence). CDR3 bases: TGCGCCAGCAGATGTTCCAGGGAAGTCAATGAGCAGTTCTTC. Protein sequence: CASRCSREVNEQFF.

The chain is built from TRBV5-1 and TRBJ1-2; perhaps TRBD1 as D (5 bases). Germline V CDR1 and CDR2: SGHRS, YFSETQ. The CDR3 is 15 amino acids. The ends were cut back, 2 bases at V and 2 bases at J, with 13 bases in the middle. The CDR3 reads CASSFLVGQNYGYTF. CDR3 bases: TGCGCCAGCAGCTTTCTCGTTGGACAAAACTATGGCTACACCTTC.

This clone was detected only once. The rearrangement uses TRBV29-1 and TRBJ2-4, with 7 nucleotides matching TRBD2. CDR1 is SQVTM, CDR2 ANQGSEA, per germline. The CDR3 runs 14 residues. V lost 4 bases and J lost 10; bases outside the gene matches: 13. The DNA for the CDR3 is TGCAGCGTTGGGGAGGGCAGGCGCTCAGGGATTCAGTACTTC. Its translation is CSVGEGRRSGIQYF.

This chain uses TRBV11-1 with TRBJ2-7; possibly TRBD1 for D (6 bases). Per the germline V gene, CDR1 is SGHAT and CDR2 is FQDESV (reference sequence). V was shortened by 8 bases and J by 2 bases, with 13 bases between the two germline ends. The CDR3 length is 13 residues. The CDR3 region is CASRAGTTYEQYF. DNA of the CDR3: TGTGCCAGCCGCGCCGGGACAACCTACGAGCAGTACTTC.

The gene calls are TRBV21-1 and TRBJ2-5; the table's D call, TRBD1, was not checked against the DNA. TRBV21-1 is a pseudogene segment. The CDR3 totals 18 residues. The CDR3 is CARGTDSLTSSYQETQYF. In DNA, the CDR3 is TGTGCCAGAGGAACCGACAGTCTTACAAGCTCGTACCAAGAGACCCAGTACTTC.

This sequence joins TRBV18 and TRBJ1-1; D is unresolved. The CDR3 length is 15 residues. CDR1 KGHSH and CDR2 LQKENI come from the germline V gene. Trimming shortened V by 1 base and J by 2 bases, and 11 bases separated the two germline ends. The CDR3 DNA reads as TGTGCCAGCTCACCACGGACGGAGCTAAACACTGAAGCTTTCTTT. This codes for CASSPRTELNTEAFF.

This clone was detected a few times. V gene TRBV29-1 combines with J gene TRBJ1-1; TRBD1 agrees at 12 bases. Germline V CDR1 and CDR2: SQVTM, ANQGSEA. The CDR3 runs 14 residues. After removal of 6 bases from V and 5 bases from J, the junction contained 7 bases not matched to a gene. In DNA, the CDR3 is TGCAGCGTCGGGACAGGGGGCGCGGATACTGAAGCTTTCTTT. This encodes CSVGTGGADTEAFF.

The V and J genes are TRBV7-2 and TRBJ1-2; D is unresolved. The length of the CDR3 is 12 residues. Trimming stripped 5 bases from V and 8 bases from J, with 12 bases between. Germline assignment: CDR1 SGHTA and CDR2 FQGNSA. The CDR3 loop is CASSLNGPGYTF. Written as DNA, the CDR3 is TGTGCCAGCAGCCTTAACGGGCCGGGCTACACCTTC.

This clone has only one observation. CDR3 in amino acids: CSVAVARLGYTF. CDR3 DNA: TGCAGCGTTGCGGTCGCGAGGCTGGGCTACACCTTC. The chain has TRBV29-1 and TRBJ1-2; no definite D call. Germline lookup yields CDR1 SQVTM and CDR2 ANQGSEA. The CDR3 contains 12 residues. Trimming cost V 4 bases and J 8 bases, with 14 bases left between them.

The CDR3 sequence is CASSPRGGPYGYTF. CDR3 nucleotides: TGTGCCAGCAGTCCAAGAGGGGGGCCCTATGGCTACACCTTC. The chain is built from TRBV27 and TRBJ1-2; D perhaps matches TRBD1 (6 bases). V gave up 5 bases and J gave up 4 bases, with 14 bases separating them. CDR1 MNHEY and CDR2 SMNVEV come from the germline V gene (reference sequence). The CDR3 sequence is 14 residues long.